This TCR beta chain was obtained from a study of blood T cell repertoires in COVID-19. Study information: There were acute and convalescent COVID-19 samples, and they came from the United States, Italy and Spain. PBMCs, B-cell-depleted T cells, or T cells provided the cDNA or gDNA that made up the material.

Original processing notes: The authors estimated nucleated cell counts from reference gene primer amplification. Libraries were prepared by immunoSEQ multiplex PCR; TCRdb keeps only in-frame clonotypes and omits some of them. That table furnishes V, J and clone size, whereas the DNA furnished D and trimming. The sample carries approximately 130,000 clones, approximately 77% recorded once. Sequencing was carried out using peripheral blood. The TCR comes from a man at least 80 years old with acute or convalescent COVID-19.

The CDR3: CASSYLTGGDGEAFF. The CDR3 region has the DNA TGTGCCAGCTCCTATTTGACAGGGGGCGATGGTGAAGCTTTCTTT. The chain joins TRBV18 to TRBJ1-1; 10 bases fit TRBD1. CDR3 length equals 15 residues. CDR1 and CDR2 (germline): KGHSH, LQKENI. Germline trimming cut 6 bases from V and 7 bases from J; bases unmatched to any gene: 11.